This T cell receptor (beta chain) comes out of a study of metastatic and nonmetastatic thyroid tumors. Study outcomes and limitations: It was reported that TCR beta diversity was significantly higher in malignant thyroid tumors than benign nodules, in blood and tumor.

J lost 9 bases, V lost 7 bases, and 5 bases had no gene match. The CDR3 length is 12 residues. CDR1 is MNHNS, CDR2 SASEGT, per germline. Nobody among the patients had been given any treatment before thyroid surgery. This clone occurred many times. Its antigen is undetermined. MiXCR reprocessed the PCR reads for TCRdb. The table has tens of thousands of clones, 15% to 20% seen once; the top ten hold 8% to 11%. The chain has TRBV6-1 and TRBJ2-1; 8 nucleotides match TRBD1. The sample consisted of blood. This clonotype originated in a female donor with papillary thyroid cancer or a benign thyroid nodule (not recorded which). Some clones in this sample may be carry-over from other donors' samples. The CDR3 coding sequence is TGTGCCAGCAAAACAGGGGGTAGTGAGCAGTTCTTC. Amino acid sequence: CASKTGGSEQFF.